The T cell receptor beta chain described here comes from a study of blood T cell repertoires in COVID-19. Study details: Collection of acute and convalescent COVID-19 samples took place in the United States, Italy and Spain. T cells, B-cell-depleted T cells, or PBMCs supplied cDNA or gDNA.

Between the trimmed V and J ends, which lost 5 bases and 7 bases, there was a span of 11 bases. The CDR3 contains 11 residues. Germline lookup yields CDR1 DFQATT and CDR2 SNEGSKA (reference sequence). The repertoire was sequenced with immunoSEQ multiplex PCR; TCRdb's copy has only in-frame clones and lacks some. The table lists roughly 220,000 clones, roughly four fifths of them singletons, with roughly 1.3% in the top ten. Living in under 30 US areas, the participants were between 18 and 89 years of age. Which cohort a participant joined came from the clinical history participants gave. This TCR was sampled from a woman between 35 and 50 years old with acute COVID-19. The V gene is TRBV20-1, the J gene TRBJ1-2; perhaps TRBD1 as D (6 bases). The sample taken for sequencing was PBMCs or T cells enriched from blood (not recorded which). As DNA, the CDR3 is TGCAGTGCTGGGGGACATCTTGGCTACACCTTC. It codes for CSAGGHLGYTF.